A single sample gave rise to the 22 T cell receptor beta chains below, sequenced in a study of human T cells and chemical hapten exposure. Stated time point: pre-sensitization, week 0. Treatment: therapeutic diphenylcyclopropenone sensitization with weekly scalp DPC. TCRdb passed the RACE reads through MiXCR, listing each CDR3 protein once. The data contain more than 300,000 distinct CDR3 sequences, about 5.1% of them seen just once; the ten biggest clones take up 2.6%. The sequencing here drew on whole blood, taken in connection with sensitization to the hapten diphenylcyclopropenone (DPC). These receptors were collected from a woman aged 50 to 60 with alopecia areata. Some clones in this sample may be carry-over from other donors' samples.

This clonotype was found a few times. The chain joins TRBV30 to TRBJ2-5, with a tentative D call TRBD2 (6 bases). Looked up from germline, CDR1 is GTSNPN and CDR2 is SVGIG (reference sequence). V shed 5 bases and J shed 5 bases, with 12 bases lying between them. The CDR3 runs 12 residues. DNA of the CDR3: TGTGCCTGGGCTACAGGAGGGGAGACCCAGTACTTC. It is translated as CAWATGGETQYF.

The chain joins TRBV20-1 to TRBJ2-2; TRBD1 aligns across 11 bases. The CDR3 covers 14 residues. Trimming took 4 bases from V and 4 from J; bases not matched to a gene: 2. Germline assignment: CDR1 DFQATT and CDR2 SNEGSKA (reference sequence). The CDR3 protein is CSATGTGGTGELFF. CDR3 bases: TGCAGTGCTACCGGGACAGGGGGCACCGGGGAGCTGTTTTTT.

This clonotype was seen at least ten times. The CDR3, as DNA: TGTGCCAGCAGTTTCCGACTAGCGGGAGGGCCCGGGGAGCTGTTTTTT. This translates into CASSFRLAGGPGELFF. The chain couples TRBV28 to TRBJ2-2, with 14 bases lining up with TRBD2. Germline-derived CDR1 and CDR2 are MDHEN and SYDVKM. The junction had 3 bases not matched to a gene; V was cut back by 3 bases and J by 6 bases. The CDR3 spans 16 residues. The complete variable domain, with remaining parts taken from reference TRBV28 and TRBJ2-2, reads DVKVTQSSRYLVKRTGEKVFLECVQDMDHENMFWYRQDPGLGLRLIYFSYDVKMKEKGDIPEGYSVSREKKERFSLILESASTNQTSMYLCASSFRLAGGPGELFFGEGSRLTVL.

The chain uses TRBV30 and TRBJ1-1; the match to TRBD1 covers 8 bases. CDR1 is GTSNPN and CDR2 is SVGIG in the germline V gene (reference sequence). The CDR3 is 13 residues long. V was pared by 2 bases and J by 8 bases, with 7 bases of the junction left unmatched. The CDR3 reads CAWSTLRTGEAFF. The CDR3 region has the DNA TGTGCCTGGAGTACCCTGCGGACAGGGGAAGCTTTCTTT. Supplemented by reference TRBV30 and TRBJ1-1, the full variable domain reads SQTIHQWPATLVQPVGSPLSLECTVEGTSNPNLYWYRQAAGRGLQLLFYSVGIGQISSEVPQNLSASRPQDRQFILSSKKLLLSDSGFYLCAWSTLRTGEAFFGQGTRLTVV.

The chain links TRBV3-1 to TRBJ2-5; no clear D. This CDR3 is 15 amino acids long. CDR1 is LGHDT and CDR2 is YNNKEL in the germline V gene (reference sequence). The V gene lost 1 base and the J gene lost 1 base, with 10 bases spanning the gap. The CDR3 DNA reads TGTGCCAGCAGCCAAGGGCCAATACCCCAAGAGACCCAGTACTTC. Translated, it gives CASSQGPIPQETQYF.

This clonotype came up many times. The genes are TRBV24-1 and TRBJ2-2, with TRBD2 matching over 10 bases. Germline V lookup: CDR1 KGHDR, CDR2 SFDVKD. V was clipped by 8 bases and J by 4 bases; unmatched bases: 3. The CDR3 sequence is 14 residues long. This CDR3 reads CATNSGGTTGELFF. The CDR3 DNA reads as TGTGCCACCAATAGCGGGGGGACCACCGGGGAGCTGTTTTTT.

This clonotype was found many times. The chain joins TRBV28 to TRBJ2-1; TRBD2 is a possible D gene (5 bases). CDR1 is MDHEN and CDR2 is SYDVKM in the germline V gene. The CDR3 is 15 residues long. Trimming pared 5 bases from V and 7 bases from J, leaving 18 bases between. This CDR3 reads CASSRPRPSPNEQFF. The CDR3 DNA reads TGTGCCAGCAGTAGGCCGCGACCTAGCCCTAATGAGCAGTTCTTC.

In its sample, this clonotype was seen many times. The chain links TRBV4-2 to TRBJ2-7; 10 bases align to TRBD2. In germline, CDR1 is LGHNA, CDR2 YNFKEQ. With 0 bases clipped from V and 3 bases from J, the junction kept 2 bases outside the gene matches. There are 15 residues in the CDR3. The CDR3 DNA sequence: TGTGCCAGCAGCCAAGAGCTAGCGGGGGACTACGAGCAGTACTTC. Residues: CASSQELAGDYEQYF.

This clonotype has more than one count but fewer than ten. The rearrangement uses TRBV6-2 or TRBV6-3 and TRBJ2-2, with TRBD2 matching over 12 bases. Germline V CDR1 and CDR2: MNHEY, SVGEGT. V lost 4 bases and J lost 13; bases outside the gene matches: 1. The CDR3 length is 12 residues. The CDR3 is CASSSTSGRLFF. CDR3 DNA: TGTGCCAGCAGTTCGACTAGCGGGAGGCTGTTTTTT.

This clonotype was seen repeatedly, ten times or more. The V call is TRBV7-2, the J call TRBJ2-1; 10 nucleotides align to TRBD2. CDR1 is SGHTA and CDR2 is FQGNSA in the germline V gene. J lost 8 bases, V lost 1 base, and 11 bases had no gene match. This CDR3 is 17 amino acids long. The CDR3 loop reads CASSLVGLAGEVDEQFF. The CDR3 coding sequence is TGTGCCAGCAGCTTAGTAGGTCTAGCGGGGGAGGTGGATGAGCAGTTCTTC.

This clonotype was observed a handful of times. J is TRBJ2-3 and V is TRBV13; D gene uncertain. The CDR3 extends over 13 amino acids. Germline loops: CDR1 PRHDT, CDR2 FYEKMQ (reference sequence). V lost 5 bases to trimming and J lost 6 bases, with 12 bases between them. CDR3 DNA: TGTGCCAGCAGCATGGGCTTGGGGGATACGCAGTATTTT. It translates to CASSMGLGDTQYF. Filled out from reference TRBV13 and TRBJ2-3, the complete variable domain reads AAGVIQSPRHLIKEKRETATLKCYPIPRHDTVYWYQQGPGQDPQFLISFYEKMQSDKGSIPDRFSAQQFSDYHSELNMSSLELGDSALYFCASSMGLGDTQYFGPGTRLTVL.

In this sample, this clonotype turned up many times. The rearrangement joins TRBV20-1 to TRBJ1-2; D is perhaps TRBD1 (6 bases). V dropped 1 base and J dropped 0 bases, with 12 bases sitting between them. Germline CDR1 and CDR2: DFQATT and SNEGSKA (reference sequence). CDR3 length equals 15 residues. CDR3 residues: CSARALRGPNYGYTF. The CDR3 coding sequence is TGCAGTGCTAGAGCACTCAGGGGTCCTAACTATGGCTACACCTTC.

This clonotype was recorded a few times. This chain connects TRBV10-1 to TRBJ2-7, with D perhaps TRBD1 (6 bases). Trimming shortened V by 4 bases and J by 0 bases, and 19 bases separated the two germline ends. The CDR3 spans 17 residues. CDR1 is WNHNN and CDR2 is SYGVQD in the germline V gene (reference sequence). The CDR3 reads CASSVRARGITSYEQYF. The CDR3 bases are TGCGCCAGCAGTGTTCGAGCAAGGGGGATAACCTCCTACGAGCAGTACTTC.

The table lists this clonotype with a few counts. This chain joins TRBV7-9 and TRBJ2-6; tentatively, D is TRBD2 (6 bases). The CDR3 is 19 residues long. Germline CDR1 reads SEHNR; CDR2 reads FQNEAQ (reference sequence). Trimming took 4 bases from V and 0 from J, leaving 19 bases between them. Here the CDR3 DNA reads TGTGCCAGCAGCTATTTCCGGGACTTCCCGAACTCTGGGGCCAACGTCCTGACTTTC. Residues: CASSYFRDFPNSGANVLTF. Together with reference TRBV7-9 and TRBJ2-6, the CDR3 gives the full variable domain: DTGVSQNPRHKITKRGQNVTFRCDPISEHNRLYWYRQTLGQGPEFLTYFQNEAQLEKSRLLSDRFSAERPKGSFSTLEIQRTEQGDSAMYLCASSYFRDFPNSGANVLTFGAGSRLTVL.

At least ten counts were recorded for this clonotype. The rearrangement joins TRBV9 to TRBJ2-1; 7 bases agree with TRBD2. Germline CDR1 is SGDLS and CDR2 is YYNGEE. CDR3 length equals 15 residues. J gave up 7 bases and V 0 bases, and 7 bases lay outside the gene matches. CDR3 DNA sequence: TGTGCCAGCAGCGTAGCCGGACTAGTGGGAAATGAGCAGTTCTTC. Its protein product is CASSVAGLVGNEQFF.

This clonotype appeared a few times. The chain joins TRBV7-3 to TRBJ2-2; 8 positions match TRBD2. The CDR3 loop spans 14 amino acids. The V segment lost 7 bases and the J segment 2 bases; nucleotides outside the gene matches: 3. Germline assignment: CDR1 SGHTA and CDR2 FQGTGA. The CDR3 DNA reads TGTGCCAGCAAAGCGGGGGCCAACACCGGGGAGCTGTTTTTT. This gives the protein CASKAGANTGELFF. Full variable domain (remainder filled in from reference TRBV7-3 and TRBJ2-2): GAGVSQTPSNKVTEKGKYVELRCDPISGHTALYWYRQSLGQGPEFLIYFQGTGAADDSGLPNDRFFAVRPEGSVSTLKIQRTERGDSAVYLCASKAGANTGELFFGEGSRLTVL.

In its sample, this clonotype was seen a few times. The CDR3, as DNA: TGCGCCAGCAGAACCGACCCCCACTACAATGAGCAGTTCTTC. It is translated as CASRTDPHYNEQFF. The genes are TRBV5-1 and TRBJ2-1; unclear D gene. Germline assignment: CDR1 SGHRS and CDR2 YFSETQ. V was cut by 5 bases and J by 3 bases, with 12 bases left in between. The length of the CDR3 is 14 residues. Using reference TRBV5-1 and TRBJ2-1 for the parts outside the CDR3, the full variable domain is KAGVTQTPRYLIKTRGQQVTLSCSPISGHRSVSWYQQTPGQGLQFLFEYFSETQRNKGNFPGRFSGRQFSNSRSEMNVSTLELGDSALYLCASRTDPHYNEQFFGPGTRLTVL.

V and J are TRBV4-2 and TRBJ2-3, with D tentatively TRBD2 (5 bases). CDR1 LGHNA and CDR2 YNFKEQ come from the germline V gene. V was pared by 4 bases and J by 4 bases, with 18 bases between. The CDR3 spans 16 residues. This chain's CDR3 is CASSRRESGKADTQYF. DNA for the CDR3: TGTGCCAGCAGCCGACGCGAATCGGGGAAGGCAGATACGCAGTATTTT.

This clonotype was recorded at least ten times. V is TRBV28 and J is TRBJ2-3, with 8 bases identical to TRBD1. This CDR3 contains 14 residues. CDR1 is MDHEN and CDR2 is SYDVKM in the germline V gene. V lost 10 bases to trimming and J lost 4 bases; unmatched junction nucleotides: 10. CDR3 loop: CAIKQGDGADTQYF. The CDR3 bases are TGTGCCATCAAACAGGGGGACGGGGCAGATACGCAGTATTTT.

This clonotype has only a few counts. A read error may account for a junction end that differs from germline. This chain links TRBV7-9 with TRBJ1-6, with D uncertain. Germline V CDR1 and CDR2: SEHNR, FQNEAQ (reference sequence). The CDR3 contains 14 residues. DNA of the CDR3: TGTGCCAGCAGTTTAGGTTACGAAGATTCACCCCTCCACTTT. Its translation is CASSLGYEDSPLHF.

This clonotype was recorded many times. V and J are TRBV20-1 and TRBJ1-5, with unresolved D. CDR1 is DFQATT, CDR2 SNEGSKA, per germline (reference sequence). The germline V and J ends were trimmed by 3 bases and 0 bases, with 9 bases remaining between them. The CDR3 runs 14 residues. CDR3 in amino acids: CSASPKDSNQPQHF. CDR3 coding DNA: TGCAGTGCTAGCCCCAAGGATAGCAATCAGCCCCAGCATTTT.

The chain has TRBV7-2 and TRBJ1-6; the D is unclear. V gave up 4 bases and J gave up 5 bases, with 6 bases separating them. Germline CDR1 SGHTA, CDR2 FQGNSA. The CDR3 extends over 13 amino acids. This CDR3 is CASSWTHNSPLHF. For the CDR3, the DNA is TGTGCCAGCAGCTGGACCCATAATTCACCCCTCCACTTT.